This is a list of T cell receptor beta chains from one sample in a study of cytomegalovirus exposure and HLA in healthy donors. Generated by immunoSEQ multiplex PCR, the TCRdb table keeps only in-frame clones and is missing some. The top ten hold about 3.1% of the sample, which has about 200,000 clones, roughly 80% seen once. The sample taken for sequencing was PBMCs. The receptors were sampled from a man in his thirties or forties in good health and CMV-seronegative. The CDR3 runs from the conserved cysteine through the conserved F or W. The order of the fields is J gene, clone size, D gene, V gene, CDR3 protein, CDR3 DNA. The D gene is left open where the match is weak. Only some rows state a clone size, as once, few, many or a class for expanded clones.

TRBJ2-5 few . TRBV4-1 CASSQVYAAGETQYF TGCGCCAGCAGCCAGGTTTACGCAGCCGGGGAGACCCAGTACTTC
TRBJ1-1 few TRBD1 TRBV25-1 CASSESGGYTEAFF TGTGCCAGCAGTGAATCAGGGGGCTACACTGAAGCTTTCTTT
TRBJ1-2 . TRBD1 TRBV18 CASSPSTGDWSGYTF TGTGCCAGCTCACCCTCGACAGGGGATTGGAGTGGCTACACCTTC
TRBJ2-1 . TRBD2 TRBV14 CASSQDLVRGGVKFF TGTGCCAGCAGCCAAGATCTTGTGCGGGGGGGCGTTAAGTTCTTC
TRBJ2-5 few TRBD1 TRBV7-6 CASSLARGDRGLYF TGTGCCAGCAGCTTAGCGCGTGGGGACAGGGGCCTGTACTTC
TRBJ1-1 . . TRBV28 CASSLFRDPEAFF TGTGCCAGCAGTTTATTCAGGGATCCTGAAGCTTTCTTT
TRBJ1-1 . . TRBV5-1 CASSRGSGDAEAFF TGCGCCAGCAGCCGAGGCAGCGGAGATGCTGAAGCTTTCTTT
TRBJ2-1 once . TRBV6-5 CASSYAIGAANEQFF TGTGCCAGCAGTTATGCGATAGGGGCGGCCAATGAGCAGTTCTTC
TRBJ1-5 . TRBD1 TRBV5-1 CASSSGQGGQPQHF TGCGCCAGCAGCTCGGGACAGGGAGGTCAGCCCCAGCATTTT
TRBJ1-2 . . TRBV5-1 CASTRGGGRDGYTF TGCGCCAGCACCAGAGGGGGTGGCAGAGATGGCTACACCTTC
TRBJ1-5 few TRBD1 TRBV7-9 CASSLDGAGGNQPQHF TGTGCCAGCAGCTTAGATGGGGCAGGGGGGAATCAGCCCCAGCATTTT
TRBJ1-2 . TRBD1 TRBV14 CASSQVGQGDGYTF TGTGCCAGCAGCCAAGTCGGACAGGGAGACGGCTACACCTTC
TRBJ1-2 . . TRBV29-1 CSVPDRGGYGYTF TGCAGCGTCCCCGACCGAGGGGGCTATGGCTACACCTTC
TRBJ1-2 . . TRBV4-2 CASSPAGGSNYGYTF TGTGCCAGCAGCCCAGCCGGAGGCTCCAATTATGGCTACACCTTC
TRBJ2-5 few TRBD2 TRBV4-2 CASSLGAGGRGETQYF TGTGCCAGCAGCCTAGGGGCGGGGGGGCGGGGAGAGACCCAGTACTTC